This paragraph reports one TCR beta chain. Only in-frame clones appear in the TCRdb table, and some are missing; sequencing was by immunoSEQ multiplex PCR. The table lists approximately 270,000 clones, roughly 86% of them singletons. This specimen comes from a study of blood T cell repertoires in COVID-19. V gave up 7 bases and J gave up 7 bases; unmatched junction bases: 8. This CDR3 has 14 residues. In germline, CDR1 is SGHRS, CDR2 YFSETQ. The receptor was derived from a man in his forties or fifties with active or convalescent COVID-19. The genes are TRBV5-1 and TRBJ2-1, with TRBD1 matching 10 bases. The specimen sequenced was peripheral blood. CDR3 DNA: TGCGCCAGCGGCAGACAGGGGGCTGGGAATGAGCAGTTCTTC. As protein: CASGRQGAGNEQFF.